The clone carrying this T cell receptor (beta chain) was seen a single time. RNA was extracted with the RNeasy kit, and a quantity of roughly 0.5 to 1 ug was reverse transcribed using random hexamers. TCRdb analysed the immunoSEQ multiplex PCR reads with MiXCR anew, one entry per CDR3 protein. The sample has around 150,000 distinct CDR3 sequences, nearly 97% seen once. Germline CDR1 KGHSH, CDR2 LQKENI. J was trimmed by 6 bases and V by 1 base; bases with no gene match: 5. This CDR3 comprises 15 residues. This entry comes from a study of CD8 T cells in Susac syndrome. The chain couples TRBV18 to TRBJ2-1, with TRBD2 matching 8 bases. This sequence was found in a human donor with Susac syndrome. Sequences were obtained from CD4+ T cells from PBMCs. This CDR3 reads CASSPLAGYSNEQFF. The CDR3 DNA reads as TGTGCCAGCTCACCACTAGCGGGATACTCCAATGAGCAGTTCTTC. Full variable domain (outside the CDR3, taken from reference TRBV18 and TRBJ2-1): NAGVMQNPRHLVRRRGQEARLRCSPMKGHSHVYWYRQLPEEGLKFMVYLQKENIIDESGMPKERFSAEFPKEGPSILRIQQVVRGDSAAYFCASSPLAGYSNEQFFGPGTRLTVL.